A selection of T cell receptor beta chains follows, all from one sample in a study of long-term antiretroviral therapy in people with HIV. Only in-frame clones appear in the TCRdb table, and some are missing; sequencing was by immunoSEQ multiplex PCR. The sample consists of about 19,000 clones, approximately 82% of them appearing once. The sequenced sample was unsorted PBMCs, obtained 0.5 years before starting antiretroviral therapy. These receptors all stem from a woman aged 45-65 years with HIV. The CDR3 runs from the conserved cysteine through the conserved F or W.

>TRBV5-1|TRBJ2-5
CASNTDLKETQYF
>TRBV7-6|TRBJ1-5
CASSLVRGQPQHF
>TRBV7-3|TRBJ2-3
CASSPRPQDDTQYF
>TRBV9|TRBJ2-5
CASSVGGGMETQYF
>TRBV18|TRBJ2-5
CASSRYGTLQETQYF
>TRBV5-1|TRBJ2-3
CASSLLAPGTDTQYF
>TRBV7-6|TRBJ2-7
CASSAWTSGGDSYEQYF
>TRBV2|TRBJ2-5
CASRKQGAKETQYF
>TRBV7-3|TRBJ2-2
CASSLGTGELFF
>TRBV27|TRBJ2-1
CASSFGGGLGSEQFF
>TRBV18|TRBJ2-5
CASSIGYGEETQYF
>TRBV4-1|TRBJ1-3
CASSQLHGSGNTIYF
>TRBV2|TRBJ2-2
CASKRPNTGELFF
>TRBV9|TRBJ1-1
CASSVVSGGTEAFF
>TRBV30|TRBJ1-6
CAWKTGGEGSPLHF
>TRBV10-1|TRBJ2-2
CASSDRDFCTGELFF
>TRBV19|TRBJ1-1
CASNARGGAFF
>TRBV5-1|TRBJ1-1
CASSLTGGGTEAFF
>TRBV5-1|TRBJ2-5
CASSLDRDKKTQYF
>TRBV19|TRBJ1-1
CASDNQGASEAFF
>TRBV11-2|TRBJ2-7
CASSLLLRSYEQYF
>TRBV4-1|TRBJ1-5
CASSQETASNQPQHF
>TRBV9|TRBJ2-2
CASSVDGPGYVSGELFF
>TRBV29-1|TRBJ1-2
CSGEGGHGYTF
>TRBV11-2|TRBJ1-1
CASSLVSVRQLNTEAFF
>TRBV7-3|TRBJ2-7
CASSLTGGAYEQYF
>TRBV29-1|TRBJ2-1
CSARINNEQFF
>TRBV7-8|TRBJ1-5
CASSSLVNQPQHF
>TRBV6-4|TRBJ2-6
CASSDTNSGANVLTF